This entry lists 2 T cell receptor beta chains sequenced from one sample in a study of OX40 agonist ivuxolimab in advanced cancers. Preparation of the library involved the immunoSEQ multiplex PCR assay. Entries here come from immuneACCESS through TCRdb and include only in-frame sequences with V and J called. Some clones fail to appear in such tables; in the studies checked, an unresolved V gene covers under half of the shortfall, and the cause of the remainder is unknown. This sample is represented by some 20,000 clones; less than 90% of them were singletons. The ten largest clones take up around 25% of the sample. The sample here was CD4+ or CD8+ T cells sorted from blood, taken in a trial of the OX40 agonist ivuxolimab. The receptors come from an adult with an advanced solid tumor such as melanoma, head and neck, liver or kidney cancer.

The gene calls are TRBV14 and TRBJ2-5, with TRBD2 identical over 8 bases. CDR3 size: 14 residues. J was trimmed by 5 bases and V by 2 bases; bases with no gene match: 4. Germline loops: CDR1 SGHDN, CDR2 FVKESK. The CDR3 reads CASSQSGSGETQYF. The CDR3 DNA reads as TGTGCCAGCAGCCAAAGCGGGAGCGGGGAGACCCAGTACTTC.

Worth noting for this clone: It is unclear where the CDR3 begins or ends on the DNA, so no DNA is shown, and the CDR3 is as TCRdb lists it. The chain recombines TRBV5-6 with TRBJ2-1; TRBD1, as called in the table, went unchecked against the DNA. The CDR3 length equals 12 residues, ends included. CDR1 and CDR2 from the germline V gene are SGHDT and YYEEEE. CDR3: CASSWGTGAWFF.